This TCR beta chain was recorded in a study of blood T cell repertoires in COVID-19. TCRdb's copy holds only in-frame clones and misses some; the assay was immunoSEQ multiplex PCR. The repertoire holds about 97,000 clones, with roughly nine tenths as singletons. The CDR3 is 17 amino acids. V was pared by 2 bases and J by 7 bases, with 20 bases between. CDR1 and CDR2 from the germline V gene are MNHEY and SMNVEV (reference sequence). The chain links TRBV27 to TRBJ1-4; possibly TRBD1 for D (5 bases). This TCR was sampled from a man between 45 and 60 years old with active COVID-19. The sample consisted of peripheral blood. CDR3: CASSLAGPWGYGEKLFF. DNA of the CDR3: TGTGCCAGCAGTTTAGCCGGGCCGTGGGGCTATGGTGAAAAACTGTTTTTT.